A selection of T cell receptor beta chains follows, all from one sample in a study of post-analysis software for immune sequencing data. TCRdb analysed the PCR reads with MiXCR anew, one entry per CDR3 protein. The sample contains 500,000 to 600,000 distinct CDR3 sequences, 44% of which appear only once. The sample comprised blood. These receptors were obtained from a girl aged 5-17 years with multiple sclerosis. Both conserved end residues are part of each CDR3. The D gene is left open where the match is weak.

CAISYELESRQFF TRBJ2-1 . TRBV10-3
CASSLRRTGDTEAFF TRBJ1-1 TRBD1 TRBV5-1
CASREGLSPSQYF TRBJ2-3 . TRBV6-1
CATSDYNQPQHF TRBJ1-5 . TRBV24-1
CASSEQGYGYTF TRBJ1-2 . TRBV28
CASSKRPGNIQYF . . TRBV6-2/TRBV6-3
CASSYGPGNSPLHF TRBJ1-6 . TRBV6-5
CASSHLAGGSDTQYF TRBJ2-3 TRBD2 TRBV6-5
CATLADEQFF TRBJ2-1 TRBD2 TRBV12-3/TRBV12-4
CASRSGTGVNEQFF TRBJ2-1 TRBD1 TRBV7-9
CASSLRNSNYGYTF TRBJ1-2 . TRBV12-3/TRBV12-4
CSVARDYNEQFF TRBJ2-1 . TRBV29-1
CASSGNRDRGRDEQFF TRBJ2-1 TRBD1 TRBV6-1
CASSGAARGDEQFF TRBJ2-1 . TRBV2
CASSQGQETQYF TRBJ2-5 . TRBV4-1
CASSRSRTYEQYF TRBJ2-7 . TRBV5-1
CASSSDQGNIQYF TRBJ2-4 . TRBV5-1
CASSPSNRGADTQYF TRBJ2-3 . TRBV9
CASSSWAKNIQYF TRBJ2-4 . TRBV27
CASSLRRVARAGTDTQYF TRBJ2-3 . TRBV7-9
CAISGQISYEQYF TRBJ2-7 . TRBV10-3
CASSESMWADTQYF TRBJ2-3 . TRBV6-1
CASSPTGTEAFF TRBJ1-1 TRBD1 TRBV3-1
CASSSLGGSATISSYNEQFF TRBJ2-1 TRBD2 TRBV12-3/TRBV12-4
CASSFEVDGDNEQFF TRBJ2-1 . TRBV5-1
CASSPLGRGIYNSPLHF TRBJ1-6 TRBD1 TRBV12-3/TRBV12-4
CASSLRDSLYF TRBJ2-3 . TRBV12-3/TRBV12-4
CASIDTGSVDGFTYEQYF TRBJ2-7 . TRBV6-1
CASSLRSVGRGLKETQYF TRBJ2-5 TRBD2 TRBV6-9
CAIKIRDGSYEQYF TRBJ2-7 . TRBV10-3
CASISDRTVDEQYF . TRBD1 TRBV6-6
CAISDLDHTDMQYF TRBJ2-3 . TRBV10-3
CAISDGQQNTEAFF TRBJ1-1 . TRBV10-3
CSALTGGQYNEQFF TRBJ2-1 TRBD1 TRBV20-1
CACGQGRGSQYF TRBJ2-7 TRBD1 TRBV30
CASRFSGRTADTQYF TRBJ2-3 TRBD2 TRBV12-3/TRBV12-4
CASSLDGLAGRPTDTQYF TRBJ2-3 TRBD2 TRBV5-1
CASSLQGFGDEAFF TRBJ1-1 TRBD1 TRBV5-1
CSARAWDQYGEQYF TRBJ2-7 . TRBV20-1
CASRQSTGGYGYTF TRBJ1-2 TRBD1 TRBV5-1
CASRSRVTDTQYF TRBJ2-3 . TRBV12-3/TRBV12-4
CTSSRTGDPYNEQFF TRBJ2-1 TRBD1 TRBV6-5
CSVEDQTATEAFF TRBJ1-1 . TRBV29-1
CASSFPRTYEQYF TRBJ2-7 . TRBV7-2
CATSDWDSTDTQYF TRBJ2-3 . TRBV24-1
CATTAGQGFYEQYF TRBJ2-7 TRBD1 TRBV10-3
CASSEALGINYGYTF TRBJ1-2 . TRBV6-1
CASSPDRASGANVLTF TRBJ2-6 TRBD1 TRBV6-6
CATSDTGMYYGYTF TRBJ1-2 . TRBV24-1
CASSLWQLNTGELFF TRBJ2-2 . TRBV7-2
CASGLAGGGEQYF TRBJ2-4 TRBD2 TRBV12-3/TRBV12-4
CATRDSSNTDTQYF TRBJ2-3 . TRBV10-2
CASSQGASGGADEQFF TRBJ2-1 TRBD2 TRBV4-1
CASSLEPGNTEAFF TRBJ1-1 . TRBV5-6
CASSQAGLGQGVYGYTF TRBJ1-2 TRBD1 TRBV3-1
CASSYKRYNEQFF TRBJ2-1 . TRBV6-6
CASSLETSGITNEQFF TRBJ2-1 TRBD2 TRBV5-1
CASSLAIAGSTDTQYF TRBJ2-3 TRBD2 TRBV5-1